This T cell receptor beta chain was documented in a study of shared clonotypes between healthy human individuals (dated by TCRdb to 2018 to 2020). For context, the study as a whole: Two women and a few men aged 18 to 49 years were included in the cohort. Per donor, three plates each were used for CD4 naive and CD4 memory, two for CD8 naive, and one for CD8 memory. Blood TCR repertoires of roughly five healthy adults were deeply sequenced to estimate repertoire size and the extent of clonotype sharing between individuals. To increase sequencing depth and limit assay-specific biases, TCR repertoire library preparation and sequencing were carried out by different laboratories using diverse techniques. Between about 0.9 and 8.9 billion PBMCs per donor were obtained by leukapheresis. Overall results and qualifications from the work: Incomplete sequencing was indicated by rarefaction of sorted-subset datasets, despite the large sequencing depth. Pairwise subsampling indicated that sequencing depth was expected to affect the degree of clonotype sharing among donors. Naive subsets generally had larger estimated clonotype richness than memory subsets. Only blood was sampled, and tissue TCR repertoires likely differ from those in blood. Across four donors, 4.5% to 6.5% of naive CD4, roughly 3.3% of naive CD8, 2.3% of memory CD4, and approximately 0.42% of memory CD8 clonotypes were shared. Compared with non-shared clonotypes, the clonotypes found in all four sorted-subset donors had higher generation probabilities. The genetic and exposure-history diversity represented was limited by the small number of donors.

TCR CDR3 regions were amplified from genomic DNA by multiplex PCR using the deep immunoSEQ assay. Extracted genomic DNA from each cell subset was spread evenly across all wells of several immunoSEQ 96-well plates, with each plate serving as a replicate. For sorted subsets, approximately 190 ng genomic DNA, equal to 30,000 or so T cell genomes, was loaded into each replicate PCR. The purified libraries were quantified using a Qubit 3.0 fluorometer, sized with a Bioanalyzer 2100, and then quantified again using the KAPA Library Quantification kit. A separate single-read 150-cycle Illumina NextSeq 550 flow cell was used to sequence each immunoSEQ 96-well plate. The paper's processing steps were these. Because only junctional sequences without quality scores were contained in the immunoSEQ output, filtering matching that applied to full-length reads could not be performed. To assign V/J genes and CDR3, sequences were annotated using PyIR, a Python wrapper for IgBLAST v1.9, with IMGT germline references. Any read was removed if the V/J assignment was weak (E-value above 1e-6), the CDR3 was missing, or the read contained stop codons, out-of-frame junctions, or ambiguous translated residues. A V3J clonotype was defined by an identical inferred V gene, J gene, and CDR3 amino acid sequence. To compute the percentage overlap between repertoires, the number of shared unique clonotypes was divided by the size of the smaller repertoire. Repertoire richness was assessed with RTK rarefaction, the Chao1 estimator, and Recon v2.1 estimates of unobserved clonotypes. For all TCRbeta clonotypes obtained by the gDNA method from a few donors, generation probabilities were computed with OLGA. TCRdb stores this immuneACCESS table with in-frame sequences only. Part of the clones is absent; in the studies checked, under half of the shortfall reflects unresolved V genes, and no reason is known for the rest. For V, J and clone size, that table is used; D and trimming come from the DNA. Counted in this sample were around 1.9 million clones; 90% to 95% of them appeared once. Approximately 1.7% of the sample lies in the top ten.

CD8 naive samples were obtained by positive selection for CCR7 among CD45RO-negative cells, yielding a CD45RA+CCR7+ population from which TemRA cells were excluded. Donors were healthy HIV-negative adults with no recently reported acute infections or vaccinations. Every donor was a Caucasian adult residing in Nashville, Tennessee, USA. After blood collection by leukapheresis, PBMCs were isolated using Ficoll-Histopaque density gradient centrifugation and then cryopreserved in the vapor phase of liquid nitrogen. Analytical flow cytometry was used to check the purity and quantity of each magnetically sorted T cell population. Each sorted fraction had its genomic DNA isolated and then quantified by UV absorbance on a Nanodrop 2000c. About this clone: Its antigen remains unidentified. Per-nucleotide qualities are absent, and no much larger clonotype sits a single base away.

The sequence derives from a man aged 18 to 29 in good health. Some clones in this sample may be carry-over from other donors' samples. Sequenced material: naive CD8+ T cells from PBMCs. The sample's cell subset or site label, in plain terms: CD45RA+CCR7+.

The nucleotide sequence is given as TGTGCCAGTCTCGACAGGGGTAATCAGCCCCAGCATTTT. Translation gives CASLDRGNQPQHF. This chain is built from TRBV19 and TRBJ1-5; 8 of the junction bases match TRBD1. Via the germline V gene (reference sequence), CDR1 is LNHDA and CDR2 SQIVND. The CDR3 measures 13 amino acids from cysteine to phenylalanine. The read is trimmed to its CDR3 DNA, 39 bases read in frame from base 1. The junction shows trimming of 8 bases on V and 4 bases on J, and the gene matches do not reach 4 bases of it.